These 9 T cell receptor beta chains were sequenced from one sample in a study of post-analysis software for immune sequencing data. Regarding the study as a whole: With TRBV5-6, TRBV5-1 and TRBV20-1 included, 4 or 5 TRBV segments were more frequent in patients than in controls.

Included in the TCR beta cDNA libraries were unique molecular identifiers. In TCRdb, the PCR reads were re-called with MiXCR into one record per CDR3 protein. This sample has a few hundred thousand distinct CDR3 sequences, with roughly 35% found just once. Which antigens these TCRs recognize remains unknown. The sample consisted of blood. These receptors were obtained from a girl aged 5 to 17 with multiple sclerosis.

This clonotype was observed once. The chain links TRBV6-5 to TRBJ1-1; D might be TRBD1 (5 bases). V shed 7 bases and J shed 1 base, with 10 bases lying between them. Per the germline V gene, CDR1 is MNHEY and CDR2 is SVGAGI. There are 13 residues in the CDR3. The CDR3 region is CASKEGPNTEAFF. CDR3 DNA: TGTGCCAGCAAAGAGGGACCGAACACTGAAGCTTTCTTT.

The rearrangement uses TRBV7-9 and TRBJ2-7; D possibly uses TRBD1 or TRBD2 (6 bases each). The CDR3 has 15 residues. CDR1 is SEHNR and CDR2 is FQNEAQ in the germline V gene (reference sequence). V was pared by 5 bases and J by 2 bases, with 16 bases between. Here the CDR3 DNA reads TGTGCCAGCAGCCCAGGGGCGGGGATCACCTACGAGCAGTACTTC. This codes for CASSPGAGITYEQYF.

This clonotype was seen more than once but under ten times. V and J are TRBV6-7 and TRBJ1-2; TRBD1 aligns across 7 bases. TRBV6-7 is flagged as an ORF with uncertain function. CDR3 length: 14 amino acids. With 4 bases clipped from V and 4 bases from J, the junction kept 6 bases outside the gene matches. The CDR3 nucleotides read TGTGCCAGCAGTTTAGAGGGACAGCTCTATGGCTACACCTTC. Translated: CASSLEGQLYGYTF.

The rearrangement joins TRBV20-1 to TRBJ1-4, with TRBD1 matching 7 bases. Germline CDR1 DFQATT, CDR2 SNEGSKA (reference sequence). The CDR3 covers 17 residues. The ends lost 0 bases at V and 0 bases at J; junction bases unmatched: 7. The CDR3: CSARDPRTGTTNEKLFF. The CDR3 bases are TGCAGTGCTAGAGACCCGAGGACAGGCACAACTAATGAAAAACTGTTTTTT.

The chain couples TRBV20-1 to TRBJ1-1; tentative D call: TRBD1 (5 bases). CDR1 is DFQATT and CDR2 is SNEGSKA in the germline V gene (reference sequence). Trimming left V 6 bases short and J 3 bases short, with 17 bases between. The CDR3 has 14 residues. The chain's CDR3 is CSAPRAGRDTEAFF. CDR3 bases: TGCAGTGCCCCCCGGGCAGGGAGGGACACTGAAGCTTTCTTT.

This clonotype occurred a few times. CDR3 sequence (DNA): TGTGCCAGCAGCCAACGAAGCAGGGGATATGGCTACACCTTC. Translating gives CASSQRSRGYGYTF. The chain joins TRBV3-1 to TRBJ1-2; D is possibly TRBD1 (6 bases). The CDR3 contains 14 residues. V lost 2 bases to trimming and J lost 5 bases, with 12 bases between them. The germline V gene encodes CDR1 LGHDT and CDR2 YNNKEL (reference sequence).

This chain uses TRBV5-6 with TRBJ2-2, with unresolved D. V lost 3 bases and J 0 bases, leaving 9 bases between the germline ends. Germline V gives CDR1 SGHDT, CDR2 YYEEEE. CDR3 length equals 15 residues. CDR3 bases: TGTGCCAGCAGCTGGACCCCTACGAACACCGGGGAGCTGTTTTTT. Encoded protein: CASSWTPTNTGELFF.

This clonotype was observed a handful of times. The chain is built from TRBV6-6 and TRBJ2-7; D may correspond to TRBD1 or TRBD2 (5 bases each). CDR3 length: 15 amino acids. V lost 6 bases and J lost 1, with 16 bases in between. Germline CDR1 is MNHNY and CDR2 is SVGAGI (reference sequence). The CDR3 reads CASSTTGAISYEQYF. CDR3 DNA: TGTGCCAGCAGCACTACCGGGGCGATTTCCTACGAGCAGTACTTC.

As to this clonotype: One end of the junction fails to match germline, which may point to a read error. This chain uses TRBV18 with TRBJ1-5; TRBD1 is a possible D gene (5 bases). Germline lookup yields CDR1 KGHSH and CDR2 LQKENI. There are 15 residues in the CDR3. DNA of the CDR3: TGTGCCGGCTCACCACAGGCAGCTGCTAATCAGCCCCAGCATTTT. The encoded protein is CAGSPQAAANQPQHF.